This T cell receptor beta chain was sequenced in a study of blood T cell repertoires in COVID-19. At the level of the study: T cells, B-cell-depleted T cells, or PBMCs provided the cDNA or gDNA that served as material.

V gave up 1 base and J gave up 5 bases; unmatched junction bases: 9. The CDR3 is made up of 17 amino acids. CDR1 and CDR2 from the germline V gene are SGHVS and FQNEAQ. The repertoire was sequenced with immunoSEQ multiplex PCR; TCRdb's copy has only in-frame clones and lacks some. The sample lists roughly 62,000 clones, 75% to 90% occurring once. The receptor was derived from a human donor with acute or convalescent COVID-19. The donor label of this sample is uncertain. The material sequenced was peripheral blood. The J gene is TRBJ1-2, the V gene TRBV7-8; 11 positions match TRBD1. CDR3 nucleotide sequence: TGTGCCAGCAGCTTAGGGGACAGGGGGAAATCGGGTTATGGCTACACCTTC. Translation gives CASSLGDRGKSGYGYTF.